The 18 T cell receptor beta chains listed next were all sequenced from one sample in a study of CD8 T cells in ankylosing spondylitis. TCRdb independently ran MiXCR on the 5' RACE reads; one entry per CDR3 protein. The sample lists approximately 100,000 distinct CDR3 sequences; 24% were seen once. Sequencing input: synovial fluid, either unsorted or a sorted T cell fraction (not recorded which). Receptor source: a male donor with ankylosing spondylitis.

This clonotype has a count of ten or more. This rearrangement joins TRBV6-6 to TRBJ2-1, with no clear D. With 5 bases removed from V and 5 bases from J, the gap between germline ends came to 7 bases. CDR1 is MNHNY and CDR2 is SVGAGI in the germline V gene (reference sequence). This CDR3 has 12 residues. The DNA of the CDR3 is TGTGCCAGCAGTGTGGTGAACAATGAGCAGTTCTTC. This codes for CASSVVNNEQFF.

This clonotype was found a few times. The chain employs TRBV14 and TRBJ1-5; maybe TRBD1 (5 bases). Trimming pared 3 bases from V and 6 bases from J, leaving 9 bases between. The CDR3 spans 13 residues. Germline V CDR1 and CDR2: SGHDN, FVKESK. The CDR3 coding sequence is TGTGCCAGCAGCCAGGGAAGGGGTCAGCCCCAGCATTTT. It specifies CASSQGRGQPQHF.

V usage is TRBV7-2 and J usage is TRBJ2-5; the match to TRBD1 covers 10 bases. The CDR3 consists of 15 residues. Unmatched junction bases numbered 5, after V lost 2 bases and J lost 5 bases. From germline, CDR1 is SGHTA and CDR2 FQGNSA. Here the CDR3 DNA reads TGTGCCAGCAGCTTATTCCGGGGACAGGGGGAGACCCAGTACTTC. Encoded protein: CASSLFRGQGETQYF.

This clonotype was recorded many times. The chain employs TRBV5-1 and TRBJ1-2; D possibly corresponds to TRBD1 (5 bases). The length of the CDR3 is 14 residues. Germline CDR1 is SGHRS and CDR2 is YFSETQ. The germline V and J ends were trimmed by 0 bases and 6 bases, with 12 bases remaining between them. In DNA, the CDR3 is TGCGCCAGCAGCTTGGGACAGAACTGGGATGGCTACACCTTC. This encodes CASSLGQNWDGYTF. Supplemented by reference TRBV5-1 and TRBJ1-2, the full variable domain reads KAGVTQTPRYLIKTRGQQVTLSCSPISGHRSVSWYQQTPGQGLQFLFEYFSETQRNKGNFPGRFSGRQFSNSRSEMNVSTLELGDSALYLCASSLGQNWDGYTFGSGTRLTVV.

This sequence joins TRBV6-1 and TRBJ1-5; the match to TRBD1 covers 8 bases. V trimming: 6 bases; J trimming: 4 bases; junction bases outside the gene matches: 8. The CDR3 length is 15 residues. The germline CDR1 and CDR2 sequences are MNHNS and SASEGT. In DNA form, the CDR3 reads TGTGCCAGCAGGCAAGGGGACAGGACTAATCAGCCCCAGCATTTT. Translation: CASRQGDRTNQPQHF.

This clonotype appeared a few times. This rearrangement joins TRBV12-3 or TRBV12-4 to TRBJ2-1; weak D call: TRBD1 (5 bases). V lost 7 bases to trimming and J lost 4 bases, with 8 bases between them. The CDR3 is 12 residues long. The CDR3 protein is CASTGSYNEQFF. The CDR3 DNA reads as TGTGCCAGCACAGGGTCGTACAATGAGCAGTTCTTC.

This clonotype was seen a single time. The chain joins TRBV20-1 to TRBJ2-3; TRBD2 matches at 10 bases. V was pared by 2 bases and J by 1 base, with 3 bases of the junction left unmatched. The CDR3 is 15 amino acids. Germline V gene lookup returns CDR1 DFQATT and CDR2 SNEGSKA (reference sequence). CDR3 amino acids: CSARMLAGGTDTQYF. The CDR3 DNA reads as TGCAGTGCTAGAATGCTAGCGGGAGGCACAGATACGCAGTATTTT.

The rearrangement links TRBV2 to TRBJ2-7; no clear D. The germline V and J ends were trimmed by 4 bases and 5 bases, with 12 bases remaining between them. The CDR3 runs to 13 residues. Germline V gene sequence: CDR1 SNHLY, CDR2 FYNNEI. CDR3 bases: TGTGCCAGCAGTGTAAAAGGATCCAACGAGCAGTACGTC. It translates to CASSVKGSNEQYV.

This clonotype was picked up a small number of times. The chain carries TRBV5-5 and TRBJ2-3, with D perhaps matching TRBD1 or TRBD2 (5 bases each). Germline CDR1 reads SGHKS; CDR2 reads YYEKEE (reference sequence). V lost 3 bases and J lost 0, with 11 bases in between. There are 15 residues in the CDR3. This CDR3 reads CASSSGTASTDTQYF. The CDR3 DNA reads TGTGCCAGCAGCTCCGGGACGGCAAGCACAGATACGCAGTATTTT.

The CDR3 is CASSPRPKVGQYF. Here the CDR3 DNA reads TGTGCCAGCAGTCCAAGACCCAAGGTTGGCCAGTACTTC. The chain couples TRBV6-1 to TRBJ2-5; the D is unclear. Trimming stripped 5 bases from V and 10 bases from J, with 17 bases between. The CDR3 runs to 13 residues. Germline V gene sequence: CDR1 MNHNS, CDR2 SASEGT.

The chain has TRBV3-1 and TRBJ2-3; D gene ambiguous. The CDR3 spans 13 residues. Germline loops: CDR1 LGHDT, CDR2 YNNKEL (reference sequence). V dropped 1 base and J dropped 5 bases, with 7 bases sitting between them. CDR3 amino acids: CASSQGLGDTQYF. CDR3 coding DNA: TGTGCCAGCAGCCAAGGCCTAGGAGATACGCAGTATTTT.

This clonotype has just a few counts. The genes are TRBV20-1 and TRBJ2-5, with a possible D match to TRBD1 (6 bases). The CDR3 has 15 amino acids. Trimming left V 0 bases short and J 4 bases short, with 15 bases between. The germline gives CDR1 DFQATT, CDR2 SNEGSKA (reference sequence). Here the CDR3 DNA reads TGCAGTGCTAGAGAGGGGGCGGGCCAAGGAGAGACCCAGTACTTC. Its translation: CSAREGAGQGETQYF.

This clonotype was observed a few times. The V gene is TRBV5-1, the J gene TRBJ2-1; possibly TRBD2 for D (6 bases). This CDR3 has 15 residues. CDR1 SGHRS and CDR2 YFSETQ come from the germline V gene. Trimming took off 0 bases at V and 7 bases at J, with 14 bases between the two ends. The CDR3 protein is CASSLEGGRGNEQFF. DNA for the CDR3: TGCGCCAGCAGCTTGGAGGGAGGCCGTGGGAATGAGCAGTTCTTC.

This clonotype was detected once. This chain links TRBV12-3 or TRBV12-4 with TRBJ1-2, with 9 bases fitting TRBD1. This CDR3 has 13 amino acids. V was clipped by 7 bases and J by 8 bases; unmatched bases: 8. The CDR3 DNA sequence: TGTGCCAGCAATCCAACAGGGGGCCGGGGCTACACCTTC. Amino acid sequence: CASNPTGGRGYTF.

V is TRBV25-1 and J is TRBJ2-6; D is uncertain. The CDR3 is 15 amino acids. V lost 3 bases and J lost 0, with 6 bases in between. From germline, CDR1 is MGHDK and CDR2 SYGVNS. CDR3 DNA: TGTGCCAGCAGTGAGCAGCTCTCTGGGGCCAACGTCCTGACTTTC. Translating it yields CASSEQLSGANVLTF.

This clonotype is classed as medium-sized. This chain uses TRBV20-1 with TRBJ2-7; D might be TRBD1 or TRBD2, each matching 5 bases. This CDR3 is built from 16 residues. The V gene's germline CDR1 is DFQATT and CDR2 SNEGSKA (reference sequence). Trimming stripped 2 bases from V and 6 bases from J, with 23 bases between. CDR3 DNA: TGCAGTGCTAGACCTCTTCCTGGGACGAGGGCTCTCGAGCAGTACTTC. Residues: CSARPLPGTRALEQYF.

CDR3: CASTLLAGGIDTQYF. In DNA, the CDR3 is TGTGCCAGCACCCTTCTAGCGGGAGGTATAGATACGCAGTATTTT. The rearrangement uses TRBV11-2 and TRBJ2-3; 11 nucleotides match TRBD2. V gave up 7 bases and J gave up 5 bases; unmatched junction bases: 8. The CDR3 consists of 15 residues. Germline V gene lookup returns CDR1 SGHAT and CDR2 FQNNGV.

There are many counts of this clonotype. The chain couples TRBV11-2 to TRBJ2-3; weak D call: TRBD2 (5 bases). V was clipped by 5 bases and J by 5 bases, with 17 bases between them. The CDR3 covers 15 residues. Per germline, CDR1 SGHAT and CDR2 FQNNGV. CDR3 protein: CASSPVASGEDTQYF. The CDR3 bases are TGTGCCAGCAGCCCCGTGGCCAGCGGAGAAGATACGCAGTATTTT. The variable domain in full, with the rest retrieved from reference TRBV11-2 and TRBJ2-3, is EAGVAQSPRYKIIEKRQSVAFWCNPISGHATLYWYQQILGQGPKLLIQFQNNGVVDDSQLPKDRFSAERLKGVDSTLKIQPAKLEDSAVYLCASSPVASGEDTQYFGPGTRLTVL.